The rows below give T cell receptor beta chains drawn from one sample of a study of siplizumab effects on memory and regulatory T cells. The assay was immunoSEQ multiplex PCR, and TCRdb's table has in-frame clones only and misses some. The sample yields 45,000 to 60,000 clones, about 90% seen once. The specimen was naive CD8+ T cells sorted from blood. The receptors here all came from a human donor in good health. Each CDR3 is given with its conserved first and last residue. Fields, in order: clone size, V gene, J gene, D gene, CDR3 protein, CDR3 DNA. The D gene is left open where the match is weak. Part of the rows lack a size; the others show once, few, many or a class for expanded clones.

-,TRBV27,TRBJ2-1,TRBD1,CASSTDRGKYNEQFF,TGTGCCAGCAGCACGGACAGGGGCAAATACAATGAGCAGTTCTTC
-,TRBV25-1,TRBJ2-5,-,CASGEQETQYF,TGTGCCAGTGGAGAGCAAGAGACCCAGTACTTC
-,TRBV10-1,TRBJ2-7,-,CASSESGKYEQYF,TGCGCCAGCAGTGAGTCAGGGAAATACGAGCAGTACTTC
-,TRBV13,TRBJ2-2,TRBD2,CASSPQRGANTGELFF,TGTGCCAGCAGCCCGCAGCGGGGGGCCAACACCGGGGAGCTGTTTTTT
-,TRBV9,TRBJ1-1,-,CASSVEGGGAFF,TGTGCCAGCAGCGTAGAGGGGGGAGGAGCTTTCTTT
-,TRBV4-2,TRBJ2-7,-,CASSQDGSYEQYF,TGTGCCAGCAGCCAAGATGGGTCCTACGAGCAGTACTTC
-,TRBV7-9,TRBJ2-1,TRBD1,CASSPWTGGGGEQFF,TGTGCCAGCAGCCCGTGGACAGGGGGCGGCGGTGAGCAGTTCTTC
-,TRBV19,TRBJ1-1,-,CASSVGPFGVAFF,TGTGCCAGTAGCGTAGGGCCCTTTGGTGTAGCTTTCTTT
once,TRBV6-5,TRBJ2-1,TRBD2,CASSYGVAGEQFF,TGTGCCAGCAGTTACGGAGTAGCGGGTGAGCAGTTCTTC
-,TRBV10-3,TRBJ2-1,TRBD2,CAISESPGTSGSHEQFF,TGTGCCATCAGTGAGTCTCCGGGGACTAGCGGGAGCCATGAGCAGTTCTTC
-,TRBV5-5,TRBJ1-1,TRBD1,CASSSGTGIMNTEAFF,TGTGCCAGCAGCTCTGGGACAGGAATCATGAACACTGAAGCTTTCTTT
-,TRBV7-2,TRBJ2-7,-,CASSFSGHEQYF,TGTGCCAGCAGCTTTAGTGGTCACGAGCAGTACTTC
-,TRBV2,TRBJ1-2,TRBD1,CASSVLDRGLGYTF,TGTGCCAGCAGTGTATTGGACAGGGGGCTTGGCTACACCTTC
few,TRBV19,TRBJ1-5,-,CASSMLGPQHF,TGTGCCAGTAGTATGCTGGGGCCCCAGCATTTT
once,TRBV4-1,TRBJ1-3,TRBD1,CASSQDLDYRGPGNTIYF,TGCGCCAGCAGCCAAGATCTAGATTACAGGGGGCCTGGAAACACCATATATTTT
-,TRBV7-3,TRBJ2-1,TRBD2,CASSFLAGGHNEQFF,TGTGCCAGCAGCTTCCTAGCGGGAGGACACAATGAGCAGTTCTTC
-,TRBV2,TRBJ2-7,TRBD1,CAATTGTGPYEQYF,TGTGCCGCCACCACCGGGACAGGACCCTACGAGCAGTACTTC
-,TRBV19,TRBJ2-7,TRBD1,CASSIGGRGLGEQYF,TGTGCCAGTAGTATCGGAGGCAGGGGGCTAGGTGAGCAGTACTTC
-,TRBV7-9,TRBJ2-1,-,CASSRLSASSYNEQFF,TGTGCCAGCAGCCGGCTTAGCGCTAGCTCCTACAATGAGCAGTTCTTC
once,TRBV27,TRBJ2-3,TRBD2,CASSASPGTSGPRTDTQYF,TGTGCCAGCAGTGCCAGTCCCGGGACTAGCGGTCCCCGCACAGATACGCAGTATTTT
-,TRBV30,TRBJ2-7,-,CAWETQGGTYEQYF,TGTGCCTGGGAGACACAGGGAGGCACCTACGAGCAGTACTTC
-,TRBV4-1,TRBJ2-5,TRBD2,CASSLGTSGPHF,TGCGCCAGCAGCTTAGGGACTAGCGGGCCGCACTTC
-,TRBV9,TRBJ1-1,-,CASNGGMNTEAFF,TGTGCCAGCAACGGAGGGATGAACACTGAAGCTTTCTTT
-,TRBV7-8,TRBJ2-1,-,CASSLGTQGTYNEQFF,TGTGCCAGCAGCTTAGGGACTCAGGGGACCTACAATGAGCAGTTCTTC
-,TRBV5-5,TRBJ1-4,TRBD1,CASSLSPGGANEKLFF,TGTGCCAGCAGCTTATCCCCAGGGGGCGCTAATGAAAAACTGTTTTTT
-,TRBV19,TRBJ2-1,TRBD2,CASTPTSGMINEQFF,TGTGCCAGTACCCCTACTAGCGGGATGATTAATGAGCAGTTCTTC
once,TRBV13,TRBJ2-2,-,CASSTLRGTTGELFF,TGTGCCAGCAGCACATTACGGGGGACCACCGGGGAGCTGTTTTTT
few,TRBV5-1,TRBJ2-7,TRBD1,CASSPTGENEQYF,TGCGCCAGCAGCCCCACAGGGGAGAACGAGCAGTACTTC
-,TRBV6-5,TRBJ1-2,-,CASSYGARNYGYTF,TGTGCCAGCAGTTACGGGGCCCGTAACTATGGCTACACCTTC
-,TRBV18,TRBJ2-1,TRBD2,CASSPRLAGEVANEQFF,TGTGCCAGCTCACCACGACTAGCGGGAGAAGTGGCCAATGAGCAGTTCTTC
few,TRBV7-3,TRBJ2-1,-,CASSSGQSNEQFF,TGTGCCAGCAGCTCGGGACAATCCAATGAGCAGTTCTTC
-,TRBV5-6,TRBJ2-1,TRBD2,CASESGGPYNEQFF,TGTGCCAGTGAGTCGGGGGGGCCTTACAATGAGCAGTTCTTC
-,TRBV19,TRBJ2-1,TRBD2,CASSLVPGLAGYNEQFF,TGTGCCAGTAGTCTAGTCCCGGGACTAGCGGGTTACAATGAGCAGTTCTTC
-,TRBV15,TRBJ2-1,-,CATSRDVSGYEQFF,TGTGCCACCAGCAGAGATGTTAGCGGTTATGAGCAGTTCTTC
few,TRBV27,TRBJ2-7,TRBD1,CASSAGQGAYEQYF,TGTGCCAGCAGTGCGGGACAGGGAGCCTACGAGCAGTACTTC
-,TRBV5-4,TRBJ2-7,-,CASSLSGVPYEQYF,TGTGCCAGCAGCTTATCAGGGGTCCCCTACGAGCAGTACTTC
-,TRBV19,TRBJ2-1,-,CASGSQGNEQFF,TGTGCCAGTGGATCCCAGGGCAATGAGCAGTTCTTC
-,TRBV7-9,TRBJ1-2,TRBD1,CASSSQGSNYGYTF,TGTGCCAGCAGCTCACAGGGGTCTAACTATGGCTACACCTTC
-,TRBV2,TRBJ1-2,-,CASSESLDLGDYGYTF,TGTGCCAGCAGTGAATCTCTGGACTTAGGGGACTATGGCTACACCTTC
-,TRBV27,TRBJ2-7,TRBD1,CASRPGTGAHEQYF,TGTGCCAGCAGGCCAGGGACAGGGGCACACGAGCAGTACTTC
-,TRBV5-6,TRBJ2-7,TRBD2,CASSLANMASGRLYEQYF,TGTGCCAGCAGCTTGGCCAATATGGCTAGCGGGAGATTGTACGAGCAGTACTTC